These 32 T cell receptor beta chains came from one sample sequenced in a study of T cells after yellow fever vaccination (dated by TCRdb to the late 2010s). Reading the label with the study, this specimen's treatment or condition is: live attenuated yellow fever vaccine strain. The method was 5' RACE. Sequencer: Illumina HiSeq 2500. Using fastp at Q25 and MiXCR, TCRdb reprocessed the public reads and kept productive beta chains. Duplicate CDR3 protein sequences are folded into a single record with the most common DNA and genes. The sample records 250,000 to 350,000 distinct CDR3 sequences, around 6.8% of which are singletons. Of the sample, 15% to 20% falls within the top ten clones. This material consisted of PBMCs, taken roughly seven weeks after the first yellow fever vaccination. The receptors were gathered from a man aged 18 to 30 who received the YFV17D yellow fever vaccine.

This chain links TRBV4-2 with TRBJ2-1; the D gene is possibly TRBD2 (6 bases). The CDR3 is 16 residues long. The V end was cut by 1 base, the J end by 9 bases, with 19 bases between. In germline, CDR1 is LGHNA, CDR2 YNFKEQ. CDR3 sequence: CASSQVFQAGYGEQFF. The CDR3 DNA sequence: TGTGCCAGCAGCCAAGTATTCCAGGCGGGATACGGTGAGCAGTTCTTC.

The V gene is TRBV4-2, the J gene TRBJ2-2; D possibly uses TRBD1 or TRBD2 (5 bases each). Trimming removed 3 bases from V and 3 bases from J, with 11 bases in between. The CDR3 loop spans 15 amino acids. Per the germline V gene, CDR1 is LGHNA and CDR2 is YNFKEQ. The CDR3 DNA reads as TGTGCCAGCAGCCATCCGGGGCGACACACCGGGGAGCTGTTTTTT. This codes for CASSHPGRHTGELFF.

This clonotype was observed a few times. The rearrangement uses TRBV4-1 and TRBJ1-4; TRBD1 matches at 7 bases. The germline CDR1 and CDR2 sequences are MGHRA and YSYEKL. The J segment lost 0 bases and the V segment lost 3 bases, leaving 4 bases of the junction unmatched. The CDR3 extends over 16 amino acids. CDR3 sequence: CASSQGTVATNEKLFF. Here the CDR3 DNA reads TGCGCCAGCAGCCAGGGGACAGTTGCAACTAATGAAAAACTGTTTTTT.

This clonotype was recorded a few times. The chain employs TRBV11-2 and TRBJ2-1, with D possibly matching TRBD1 (8 bases). The CDR3 runs 14 residues. Germline CDR1 is SGHAT and CDR2 is FQNNGV. V was cut by 5 bases and J by 8 bases, with 16 bases left in between. CDR3: CASSPDRGGHEQFF. The DNA for the CDR3 is TGTGCCAGCAGCCCTGACAGGGGAGGGCATGAGCAGTTCTTC.

This clonotype was found a few times. This chain connects TRBV6-1 to TRBJ1-2; D is possibly TRBD1 (5 bases). This CDR3 is 12 amino acids long. V lost 3 bases and J lost 6, with 8 bases in between. Germline loops: CDR1 MNHNS, CDR2 SASEGT. CDR3 amino acids: CASSDRVNGYTF. The DNA for the CDR3 is TGTGCCAGCAGTGACAGGGTCAATGGCTACACCTTC.

This clonotype was seen many times. The V gene is TRBV5-1, the J gene TRBJ2-5, with D perhaps TRBD1 (6 bases). Germline CDR1 reads SGHRS; CDR2 reads YFSETQ. The V and J ends lost 0 bases and 1 base respectively, with 10 bases between them. The CDR3 consists of 15 residues. CDR3 protein: CASSLGGGLQETQYF. CDR3 bases: TGCGCCAGCAGCTTGGGAGGGGGTCTCCAAGAGACCCAGTACTTC.

This clonotype was seen a few times. The J gene is TRBJ2-1, the V gene TRBV5-4; D assignment may be TRBD1 or TRBD2 (6 bases each). Trimming left V 1 base short and J 5 bases short, with 19 bases between. The germline CDR1 and CDR2 sequences are SGHNT and YYREEE (reference sequence). The CDR3 has 17 residues. This CDR3 is CASSLRGDARSDNEQFF. The CDR3 DNA follows: TGTGCCAGCAGCTTGAGGGGGGACGCCAGATCCGACAATGAGCAGTTCTTC. The full variable domain, completed using reference TRBV5-4 and TRBJ2-1, is ETGVTQSPTHLIKTRGQQVTLRCSSQSGHNTVSWYQQALGQGPQFIFQYYREEENGRGNFPPRFSGLQFPNYSSELNVNALELDDSALYLCASSLRGDARSDNEQFFGPGTRLTVL.

In its sample, this clonotype was seen a few times. The chain has TRBV7-2 and TRBJ2-3, with 9 bases identical to TRBD2. This CDR3 is 17 amino acids long. Germline assignment: CDR1 SGHTA and CDR2 FQGNSA. V lost 4 bases, J lost 2 bases, and 10 bases stayed unmatched. The CDR3 DNA sequence: TGTGCCAGCAGCTCCCCTAGAGAGCGGGGGGTCACAGATACGCAGTATTTT. Its protein product is CASSSPRERGVTDTQYF.

This clonotype was seen at least ten times. This chain joins TRBV5-4 and TRBJ1-3, with D possibly TRBD1 on 5 matching bases. Germline assignment: CDR1 SGHNT and CDR2 YYREEE (reference sequence). Trimming stripped 4 bases from V and 4 bases from J, with 6 bases between. This CDR3 comprises 12 residues. The CDR3 reads CASSGDGNTIYF. CDR3 nucleotide sequence: TGTGCCAGCAGCGGGGACGGAAACACCATATATTTT.

This clonotype was recorded many times. V is TRBV7-7 and J is TRBJ2-3; TRBD1 agrees at 8 bases. With V trimmed by 5 bases and J by 0 bases, 10 bases remained unmatched. The CDR3 length is 17 residues. Germline V lookup: CDR1 SSHAT, CDR2 FNYEAQ (reference sequence). The CDR3, as DNA: TGTGCCAGCAGCACGGAGGACAGGGAGGCAAGCACAGATACGCAGTATTTT. This sequence encodes CASSTEDREASTDTQYF. The full variable domain, with the rest looked up from reference TRBV7-7 and TRBJ2-3, is GAGVSQSPRYKVTKRGQDVTLRCDPISSHATLYWYQQALGQGPEFLTYFNYEAQPDKSGLPSDRFSAERPEGSISTLTIQRTEQRDSAMYRCASSTEDREASTDTQYFGPGTRLTVL.

This clonotype was counted many times. This chain connects TRBV29-1 to TRBJ2-2, with 7 positions matching TRBD1. The CDR3 spans 15 residues. Per the germline V gene, CDR1 is SQVTM and CDR2 is ANQGSEA. V lost 2 bases and J lost 4; bases outside the gene matches: 7. The CDR3 DNA follows: TGCAGCGTTGAACCGGAATCAGGGGGCACCGGGGAGCTGTTTTTT. This encodes CSVEPESGGTGELFF.

The rearrangement uses TRBV20-1 and TRBJ1-3; no firm D call. The V end was cut by 5 bases, the J end by 0 bases, with 11 bases between. CDR3 length equals 14 residues. Germline V gene data show CDR1 as DFQATT and CDR2 as SNEGSKA (reference sequence). The CDR3, as DNA: TGCAGTGCTTGGAAACCCGTCTCTGGAAACACCATATATTTT. It codes for CSAWKPVSGNTIYF.

This clonotype was seen at least ten times. The chain uses TRBV5-1 and TRBJ2-1; D unclear. The length of the CDR3 is 15 residues. Germline values: CDR1 SGHRS, CDR2 YFSETQ. V shed 0 bases and J shed 0 bases, with 7 bases lying between them. CDR3 DNA: TGCGCCAGCAGCTTGGTAGATAGCTCCTACAATGAGCAGTTCTTC. This sequence encodes CASSLVDSSYNEQFF.

The chain is built from TRBV7-2 and TRBJ2-3, with TRBD2 matching over 7 bases. Losses at the gene ends were 1 base for V and 2 bases for J; bases not matched to a gene: 3. CDR3 length equals 15 residues. CDR1 and CDR2 from the germline V gene are SGHTA and FQGNSA. The CDR3 sequence is CASSLVGGTTDTQYF. The DNA of the CDR3 is TGTGCCAGCAGCTTAGTCGGGGGGACCACAGATACGCAGTATTTT.

This rearrangement joins TRBV10-2 to TRBJ1-1; D is unresolved. V lost 3 bases to trimming and J lost 4 bases, with 9 bases between them. Per the germline V gene, CDR1 is WSHSY and CDR2 is SAAADI. The CDR3 sequence is 13 residues long. The CDR3 loop is CASSDNPGTEAFF. CDR3 DNA sequence: TGCGCCAGCAGTGATAACCCCGGCACTGAAGCTTTCTTT.

This sequence joins TRBV12-3 or TRBV12-4 and TRBJ2-5, with D unclear. CDR3 size: 14 residues. The V and J ends lost 7 bases and 5 bases respectively, with 17 bases between them. DNA of the CDR3: TGTGCCAGCAACTCATCACTCGAGTGGGAGACCCAGTACTTC. The encoded protein is CASNSSLEWETQYF.

This rearrangement joins TRBV5-1 to TRBJ2-3; 7 positions match TRBD2. Germline V CDR1 and CDR2: SGHRS, YFSETQ. This CDR3 has 17 residues. The ends lost 4 bases at V and 2 bases at J; junction bases unmatched: 13. CDR3 residues: CASSPEPLAYHTDTQYF. As DNA, the CDR3 is TGCGCCAGCAGCCCCGAACCACTAGCGTATCACACAGATACGCAGTATTTT.

This clonotype was recorded many times. The rearrangement uses TRBV5-1 and TRBJ2-1, with TRBD1 matching over 7 bases. The CDR3 loop spans 15 amino acids. The junction had 4 bases not matched to a gene; V was cut back by 0 bases and J by 4 bases. Germline loops: CDR1 SGHRS, CDR2 YFSETQ. DNA for the CDR3: TGCGCCAGCAGCTTGGCACAGGGGCCATACAATGAGCAGTTCTTC. As protein: CASSLAQGPYNEQFF.

The V and J genes are TRBV7-9 and TRBJ2-1, with unresolved D. The V gene's germline CDR1 is SEHNR and CDR2 FQNEAQ (reference sequence). CDR3 length: 13 amino acids. V lost 7 bases and J lost 4, with 11 bases in between. This chain's CDR3 is CASTPGPYNEQFF. CDR3 DNA: TGTGCCAGCACCCCCGGGCCTTACAATGAGCAGTTCTTC.

This chain uses TRBV18 with TRBJ2-7; D gene unclear. The germline V and J ends were trimmed by 3 bases and 1 base, with 7 bases remaining between them. The length of the CDR3 is 13 residues. Germline V lookup: CDR1 KGHSH, CDR2 LQKENI. CDR3 protein: CASSPYPSYEQYF. For the CDR3, the DNA is TGTGCCAGCTCACCTTACCCATCCTACGAGCAGTACTTC.

The sample holds one count of this clonotype. The CDR3 carries no conserved terminal phenylalanine or tryptophan, so it likely arises from a read error. The J gene is TRBJ2-5, the V gene TRBV24-1, with D perhaps assigned TRBD1 or TRBD2 (6 bases each). The germline V gene has CDR1 KGHDR and CDR2 SFDVKD. This CDR3 has 15 residues. V was cut by 1 base and J by 4 bases, with 12 bases left in between. The CDR3 loop reads CATSDFRGAGETQYI. DNA of the CDR3: TGTGCCACCAGTGATTTTAGGGGGGCGGGAGAGACCCAGTACATC.

J is TRBJ2-3 and V is TRBV6-2 or TRBV6-3; D may be TRBD2 (5 bases). The germline gives CDR1 MNHEY, CDR2 SVGEGT. This CDR3 has 13 amino acids. V was pared by 7 bases and J by 7 bases, with 15 bases between. This chain's CDR3 is CASNPGILNTQYF. The CDR3 region has the DNA TGTGCCAGCAATCCCGGGATACTGAATACGCAGTATTTT.

This clonotype was seen more than once but under ten times. CDR3 protein: CASSPDVGKAFF. CDR3 DNA sequence: TGTGCCAGCAGCCCCGACGTAGGCAAAGCTTTCTTT. The J gene is TRBJ1-1, the V gene TRBV5-4; D remains ambiguous. Germline V gene data show CDR1 as SGHNT and CDR2 as YYREEE (reference sequence). This CDR3 contains 12 residues. V lost 4 bases to trimming and J lost 9 bases, with 13 bases between them.

In this sample, this clonotype turned up many times. The V gene is TRBV20-1, the J gene TRBJ2-7, with D possibly TRBD1 on 5 matching bases. The CDR3 is made up of 12 amino acids. Germline lookup yields CDR1 DFQATT and CDR2 SNEGSKA (reference sequence). The germline V and J ends were trimmed by 6 bases and 6 bases, with 15 bases remaining between them. This chain's CDR3 is CSAQAEGVEQYF. CDR3 DNA sequence: TGCAGTGCCCAAGCCGAAGGGGTCGAGCAGTACTTC.

This clonotype occurred a few times. The chain carries TRBV5-1 and TRBJ2-5; a possible D gene is TRBD1 (6 bases). The CDR3 has 16 amino acids. Germline V gene sequence: CDR1 SGHRS, CDR2 YFSETQ. V lost 2 bases, J lost 1 base, and 15 bases lay in between. As DNA, the CDR3 is TGCGCCAGCAGCTTAGGGACACCCAAATTCCAAGAGACCCAGTACTTC. Amino acid sequence: CASSLGTPKFQETQYF.

This clonotype was detected a few times. The CDR3 DNA sequence: TGTGCCAGCATGGCCGGGGACACTGAAGCTTTCTTT. Protein: CASMAGDTEAFF. The V call is TRBV27, the J call TRBJ1-1, with D unclear. Germline CDR1 reads MNHEY; CDR2 reads SMNVEV (reference sequence). V gave up 7 bases and J gave up 3 bases, with 9 bases separating them. The CDR3 runs 12 residues.

V usage is TRBV5-1 and J usage is TRBJ1-2; D perhaps matches TRBD1 (5 bases). Germline-derived CDR1 and CDR2 are SGHRS and YFSETQ. V shed 4 bases and J shed 4 bases, with 11 bases lying between them. This CDR3 contains 13 residues. The CDR3 protein is CASSEGLPYGYTF. CDR3 bases: TGCGCCAGCAGCGAGGGACTGCCCTATGGCTACACCTTC.

This clonotype turned up a few times. The rearrangement uses TRBV6-2 or TRBV6-3 and TRBJ2-4, with D possibly TRBD2 on 6 matching bases. This CDR3 is built from 16 residues. The V gene's germline CDR1 is MNHEY and CDR2 SVGEGT. Trimming left V 10 bases short and J 0 bases short, with 19 bases between. DNA of the CDR3: TGTGCCACGAAGGAGGGGATTTCGCTAGCCAAAAACATTCAGTACTTC. Its protein product is CATKEGISLAKNIQYF.

V gene TRBV10-3 combines with J gene TRBJ2-7, with 7 nucleotides matching TRBD2. The CDR3 spans 11 residues. Germline V gene data show CDR1 as ENHRY and CDR2 as SYGVKD. Losses at the gene ends were 6 bases for V and 6 bases for J; bases not matched to a gene: 2. CDR3 loop: CAIRGGIEQYF. The CDR3 DNA follows: TGTGCCATCAGGGGGGGGATCGAGCAGTACTTC.

This chain joins TRBV5-1 and TRBJ2-7, with a weak D call TRBD1 (6 bases). V was pared by 5 bases and J by 3 bases, with 15 bases between. The CDR3 contains 14 residues. Germline V gene data show CDR1 as SGHRS and CDR2 as YFSETQ. The CDR3 region has the DNA TGCGCCAGCAGTACTTTACAGGGTTTCTACGAGCAGTACTTC. This codes for CASSTLQGFYEQYF.

V and J are TRBV11-2 and TRBJ2-3, with TRBD2 identical over 14 bases. With 5 bases clipped from V and 2 bases from J, the junction kept 12 bases outside the gene matches. Germline CDR1 SGHAT, CDR2 FQNNGV. This CDR3 has 19 residues. CDR3 protein: CASSGLAGGMTLLTDTQYF. CDR3 nucleotide sequence: TGTGCCAGCAGCGGACTAGCGGGGGGCATGACCTTACTCACAGATACGCAGTATTTT.

This clonotype turned up a few times. The CDR3 loop is CASGGRQGNSPLHF. For the CDR3, the DNA is TGTGCCAGCGGGGGAAGACAGGGGAATTCACCCCTCCACTTT. This chain links TRBV2 with TRBJ1-6; 8 bases are a match to TRBD1. V shed 8 bases, J shed 7 bases, and the junction held 7 bases outside the gene matches. This CDR3 has 14 amino acids. Germline CDR1 and CDR2: SNHLY and FYNNEI.